This TCR beta chain was retrieved from a study of molecular identifiers for immune sequencing clone quantification. Study overall: Five aliquots were made in replicates from the RNA of 20,000 or 100,000 naive CD8 cells, and four were sequenced.

For bulk TCR libraries, previously described methods and listed TCR primers were used. TCRdb re-called the PCR reads with MiXCR, one entry per CDR3 protein. This sample has over 600,000 distinct CDR3 sequences, with 20% found just once. This clonotype was seen more than once but under ten times. The V gene lost 3 bases and the J gene lost 4 bases, with 9 bases spanning the gap. The CDR3 has 14 amino acids. Looked up from germline, CDR1 is LNHDA and CDR2 is SQIVND (reference sequence). Material: naive CD8+ T cells from blood, with Jurkat cell RNA spiked in. Subset meaning: FACS-sorted CD8+CD4-CCR7+CD45RA+ naive T cells. The TCR originated in a human donor in good health. Some libraries in this study had Jurkat cell RNA spiked in. The chain carries TRBV19 and TRBJ2-2, with a possible D match to TRBD2 (5 bases). CDR3 bases: TGTGCCAGTAGTATTGGACTTAGCACCGGGGAGCTGTTTTTT. This sequence encodes CASSIGLSTGELFF. The full variable domain, rest sourced from reference TRBV19 and TRBJ2-2, is DGGITQSPKYLFRKEGQNVTLSCEQNLNHDAMYWYRQDPGQGLRLIYYSQIVNDFQKGDIAEGYSVSREKKESFPLTVTSAQKNPTAFYLCASSIGLSTGELFFGEGSRLTVL.